This record concerns one T cell receptor (beta chain) sequence. Its antigen is unknown. The identical CDR3 is also encoded by other nucleotide sequences in the sample. Sequencing was performed with immunoSEQ multiplex PCR; in TCRdb, only in-frame clones are kept and a portion is missing. The profile shows roughly 700,000 clones, around 67% of them singletons. This sample is part of a study of shared clonotypes between healthy human individuals. Whole-study results and caveats: Genetic and exposure-history diversity was limited by the small donor number.

Germline CDR1 reads SGHRS; CDR2 reads YFSETQ. The CDR3 is made up of 14 amino acids. Trimming removed 0 bases at V and 0 bases at J, with 5 bases between. This TCR was sampled from a woman aged 30 to 39 in good health. The specimen sequenced was memory CD4+ T cells sorted from blood. Specified subset: CD45RA-negative fraction. The J gene is TRBJ2-3, the V gene TRBV5-1; D is perhaps TRBD1 (5 bases). The CDR3 loop is CASSLGQSTDTQYF. CDR3 nucleotides: TGCGCCAGCAGCTTGGGACAGAGCACAGATACGCAGTATTTT. The whole variable domain, remainder taken from reference TRBV5-1 and TRBJ2-3, is KAGVTQTPRYLIKTRGQQVTLSCSPISGHRSVSWYQQTPGQGLQFLFEYFSETQRNKGNFPGRFSGRQFSNSRSEMNVSTLELGDSALYLCASSLGQSTDTQYFGPGTRLTVL.